The clone carrying this TCR beta chain was recorded only once. These data are taken from a study of blood T cell repertoires in COVID-19. Unmatched junction bases numbered 12, after V lost 5 bases and J lost 4 bases. The CDR3 has 17 amino acids. The germline CDR1 and CDR2 sequences are LNHDA and SQIVND (reference sequence). The data were produced by immunoSEQ multiplex PCR, yet TCRdb's version contains in-frame clones alone and is incomplete. The data hold under 200,000 clones, with approximately 87% observed a single time. The specimen was peripheral blood. The chain has TRBV19 and TRBJ2-3; TRBD2 agrees at 10 bases. The TCR was taken from a woman in her 70s with COVID-19, enrolled during active disease. The CDR3 spells CASSQRDLAGEADTQYF. The CDR3 nucleotides are TGTGCCAGTAGTCAGAGGGACCTAGCGGGGGAGGCAGATACGCAGTATTTT. Using reference TRBV19 and TRBJ2-3 for the parts outside the CDR3, the full variable domain is DGGITQSPKYLFRKEGQNVTLSCEQNLNHDAMYWYRQDPGQGLRLIYYSQIVNDFQKGDIAEGYSVSREKKESFPLTVTSAQKNPTAFYLCASSQRDLAGEADTQYFGPGTRLTVL.